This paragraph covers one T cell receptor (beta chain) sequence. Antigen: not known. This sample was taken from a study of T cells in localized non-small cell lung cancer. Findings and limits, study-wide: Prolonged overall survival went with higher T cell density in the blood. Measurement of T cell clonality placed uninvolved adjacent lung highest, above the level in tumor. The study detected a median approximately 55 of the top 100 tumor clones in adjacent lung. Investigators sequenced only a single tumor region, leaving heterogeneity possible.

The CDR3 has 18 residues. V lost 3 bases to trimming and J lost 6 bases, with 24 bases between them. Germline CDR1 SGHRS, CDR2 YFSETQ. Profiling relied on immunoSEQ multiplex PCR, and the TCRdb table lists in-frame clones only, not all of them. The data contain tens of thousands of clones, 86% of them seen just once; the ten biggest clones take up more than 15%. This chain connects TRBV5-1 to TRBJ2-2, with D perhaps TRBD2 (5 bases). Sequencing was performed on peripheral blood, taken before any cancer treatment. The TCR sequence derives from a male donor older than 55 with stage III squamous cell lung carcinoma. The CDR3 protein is CASSSNPRGRTMAGELFF. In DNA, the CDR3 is TGCGCCAGCAGCTCCAACCCTAGAGGGCGAACGATGGCCGGGGAGCTGTTTTTT.